This T cell receptor beta chain was recovered during a study of beta chain features in type 1 diabetes. General study points: Type 1 diabetes patients had VDJ junctions that carried fewer insertions and more deletions. Shortening that was moderate but significant affected the TCRB CDR3s of Type 1 diabetes patients in all four CD4+ subsets. For patients, the naive, central memory and Treg TCRB repertoires appeared more alike than for healthy donors.

CD45RO/CCR7/CD25/CD127/CD95/CD27 staining was used to isolate CD4+ naive, central memory, regulatory and stem cell-like memory cells by sorting. The ends lost 3 bases at V and 0 bases at J; junction bases unmatched: 5. In germline, CDR1 is SGHVS, CDR2 FNYEAQ. This CDR3 region has 16 residues. A note on this clone: What it binds is not known.

Of the isolated RNA, all was reverse transcribed, and so the sequenced material was expressed TCRB transcripts. TCRdb's copy holds only in-frame clones and misses some; the assay was immunoSEQ multiplex PCR. Of more than 150,000 clones detected, roughly 9.1% appear once; the ten largest clones hold roughly 2.5%. V usage is TRBV7-6 and J usage is TRBJ2-3; 8 bases fit TRBD2. The clonotype was recovered from a woman in her late teens or twenties in good health. Material: central memory CD4+ T cells from blood. The CDR3 sequence: CASSFTSGSSTDTQYF. The CDR3 DNA is TGTGCCAGCAGCTTCACTAGCGGTAGTAGCACAGATACGCAGTATTTT.